A selection of T cell receptor beta chains follows, all from one sample in a study of blood T cell repertoires in COVID-19. Measured with immunoSEQ multiplex PCR; TCRdb has only the in-frame clones, and not every one. Of about 380,000 clones in the sample, 85% were seen once. The sequenced sample was peripheral blood. These receptors were obtained from a woman aged 18-30 years with acute or convalescent COVID-19. Each CDR3 is given without its conserved first and last residue.

j_call v_call cdr3_aa
TRBJ2-7 TRBV2 ASSSERRYEQY
TRBJ2-5 TRBV6-5 ASRRHQQETQY
TRBJ1-1 TRBV28 ASSLSLWLSEAF
TRBJ2-1 TRBV6-5 ASSIAGGYNEQF
TRBJ1-1 TRBV6-4 ASSTRDRDEAF
TRBJ2-7 TRBV6-5 ASSYSTGTGEQY
TRBJ2-7 TRBV5-6 ASSLTQGISSKQY
TRBJ1-1 TRBV9 ASSVDEGWGTANTEAF
TRBJ1-2 TRBV9 ASSVSPGQTGSYGYT
TRBJ2-1 TRBV4-2 ASSQGGEDRYNEQF
TRBJ2-1 TRBV7-3 ASSPSAGLAGSGGEQF
TRBJ1-4 TRBV24-1 ATSDSTGGAYEKLF
TRBJ1-4 TRBV30 AWGTVLGEKLF
TRBJ2-1 TRBV5-1 ASSPGGLADSYNEQF
TRBJ2-5 TRBV11-2 ASSLLAGGQETQY
TRBJ2-2 TRBV4-1 ASSRSRTSGNTGELF
TRBJ1-5 TRBV29-1 SVSRIQGSNQPQH
TRBJ1-2 TRBV6-5 ASSFDGYYGYT
TRBJ1-5 TRBV5-5 ASSLEWTGNQPQH
TRBJ2-7 TRBV11-2 ASSPGLAGGGTYEQY
TRBJ2-7 TRBV20-1 SASGTGALSYEQY
TRBJ1-1 TRBV5-1 ASSLEPEGTEAF
TRBJ2-7 TRBV2 ASRGSGSSYEQY
TRBJ1-5 TRBV6-5 ASSRGGGQPQH
TRBJ2-5 TRBV6-5 ASRQTGEETQY
TRBJ2-7 TRBV7-2 ASSFNSGLGPYEQY
TRBJ1-3 TRBV5-1 ASSDRQSGNTIY
TRBJ1-1 TRBV27 ASSFDRGYEAF
TRBJ2-7 TRBV5-1 ASSLAGSYEQY
TRBJ2-7 TRBV11-2 ASSLAGQGAGEQY
TRBJ2-2 TRBV9 ASSVGQLTGELF
TRBJ2-7 TRBV7-8 ASSLAGTGAFHEQY
TRBJ2-1 TRBV7-8 ASSRAGQSYNEQF
TRBJ2-5 TRBV5-1 ASSPGLAGYQETQY
TRBJ2-1 TRBV7-2 ASSLLWTGTYNEQF
TRBJ2-7 TRBV5-1 ASSPRLAGDPTYEQY
TRBJ2-3 TRBV7-8 ASTKSTSGGTDTQY
TRBJ2-7 TRBV6-5 ASSEGGTGIYEQY
TRBJ2-5 TRBV23-1 ASSKPGEETQY
TRBJ1-2 TRBV4-2 ASSQDVYREGGGYT
TRBJ2-3 TRBV9 ASNYRGSTDTQY
TRBJ2-5 TRBV25-1 ASSESRVGETQY
TRBJ2-5 TRBV5-1 ASSKGQGVWEETQY
TRBJ2-2 TRBV4-1 ASSGKNTGELF
TRBJ2-3 TRBV5-1 ASSTGLATDTQY
TRBJ2-5 TRBV6-1 ASSESLWGQGQETQY
TRBJ1-3 TRBV14 ASSQETGWTGNTIY
TRBJ2-7 TRBV5-1 ASSLIPAAEGYEQY
TRBJ1-2 TRBV2 ASSMRGGYGYT
TRBJ2-3 TRBV11-3 ASSHQSGGVGDTQY
TRBJ1-6 TRBV18 ASSREGKGSPLH
TRBJ1-4 TRBV6-6 ASRRSDREMGEKLF
TRBJ2-1 TRBV6-5 ASSYSAGSSYNEQF
TRBJ2-3 TRBV3-1/TRBV3-2 ASSMTRDTQY
TRBJ2-2 TRBV28 ASKRVNTGELF
TRBJ2-2 TRBV9 ASSATSGIDTGELF